A selection of T cell receptor beta chains follows, all from one sample in a study of vaccination and CD4 T cells after COVID-19. TCRdb ran MiXCR on the PCR reads and lists one entry per CDR3 protein. The repertoire holds about 22,000 distinct CDR3 sequences, with about 58% as singletons. Specimen: CD4+ T cells from blood, collected before SARS-CoV-2 vaccination. These receptors originate from a human donor who had recovered from COVID-19. Both conserved end residues are part of each CDR3. A D gene is named only where the DNA matches it firmly. Clone size is stated in some rows and not others, as once, few, many or a class when expanded.

clone_size	j_call	d_call	v_call	cdr3_nt	cdr3_aa
.	TRBJ1-5	.	TRBV10-3	TGTGCCATCAGTGCGGGCAATCAGCCCCAGCATTTT	CAISAGNQPQHF
.	TRBJ2-7	TRBD1	TRBV27	TGTGCCAGCAGTCTACAGGGGTCCTACGAGCAGTACTTC	CASSLQGSYEQYF
few	TRBJ1-2	.	TRBV2	TGTGCCAGCAGGGAGACGGGCGCTAACTATGGCTACACCTTC	CASRETGANYGYTF
.	TRBJ1-2	TRBD1	TRBV7-2	TGTGCCAGCAGCCCCGGGACAGGGAGGGTCTATGGCTACACCTTC	CASSPGTGRVYGYTF
few	TRBJ1-5	.	TRBV15	TGTGCCACCAGCAGGTTGGCAGGGAATAGCAATCAGCCCCAGCATTTT	CATSRLAGNSNQPQHF
.	TRBJ2-4	TRBD1	TRBV6-5	TGTGCCAGCAGTTCCAAAGGGACAGGGCAGAACATTCAGTACTTC	CASSSKGTGQNIQYF
.	TRBJ2-1	TRBD2	TRBV7-8	TGTGCCAGCAGCTTAGCGAGGACGTTTGGATTGGCGGGAGCCTACAATGAGCAGTTCTTC	CASSLARTFGLAGAYNEQFF
.	TRBJ2-7	.	TRBV2	TGTGCCAGCAGTGATGTAACACTACAAGGGACGCCCTCCTACGAGCAGTACTTC	CASSDVTLQGTPSYEQYF
few	TRBJ1-1	.	TRBV7-2	TGTGCCAGCAGCACCGACAGGAACACTGAAGCTTTCTTT	CASSTDRNTEAFF
.	TRBJ2-5	TRBD1	TRBV19	TGTGCCAGTAGTCCCCGACAGGGAAAACAAGAGACCCAGTACTTC	CASSPRQGKQETQYF
.	TRBJ2-5	.	TRBV30	TGTGCCTGGAGGGCTCCAGGGAACCAAGAGACCCAGTACTTC	CAWRAPGNQETQYF
.	TRBJ1-6	.	TRBV19	TGTGCCAGTAGAGCCACCTCCTTCCAGGACTCACCCCTCCACTTT	CASRATSFQDSPLHF
.	TRBJ1-5	TRBD1	TRBV20-1	TGCAGTGCTAGCATCGGGACAGCTTATACCCGAAGGGGCAATCAGCCCCAGCATTTT	CSASIGTAYTRRGNQPQHF
.	TRBJ2-1	.	TRBV7-8	TGTGCCAGCAGCCGCTTAGATGAGCAGTTCTTC	CASSRLDEQFF
.	TRBJ1-5	.	TRBV28	TGTGCCAGCAGTTCGGGTTATCAGCCCCAGCATTTT	CASSSGYQPQHF
.	TRBJ2-3	.	TRBV7-9	TGTGCCAGCAGCCTCCCGACAGGGAGGGGAGATACGCAGTATTTT	CASSLPTGRGDTQYF
.	TRBJ2-7	.	TRBV6-1	TGTGCCAGCAGTGCCGCGGGCAGGGACGAGCAGTACTTC	CASSAAGRDEQYF
.	TRBJ1-2	TRBD1	TRBV20-1	TGCAGTGCTAGACGACCCTCGGACAGGGGGTTTGGCTACACCTTC	CSARRPSDRGFGYTF
.	TRBJ2-4	TRBD2	TRBV4-2	TGTGCCAGCAGCCCCGGACTAGCGGGAGGGCCTGACATTCAGTACTTC	CASSPGLAGGPDIQYF
few	TRBJ2-7	.	TRBV14	TGTGCCAGCAGCCCGGGAGTTGAGCAGTACTTC	CASSPGVEQYF
.	TRBJ2-2	.	TRBV15	TGTGCCACCAGCAGAGATGCAGGACATACGGGGGAGCTGTTTTTT	CATSRDAGHTGELFF
few	TRBJ2-3	TRBD2	TRBV20-1	TGCAGTGCTAGAGATTTGGCTAGCGGCGGAGGGGATACGCAGTATTTT	CSARDLASGGGDTQYF
.	TRBJ2-7	TRBD2	TRBV20-1	TGCAGTGCTAGTTTGGTCCAGACTAGCGGGAGGGGCGAGCAGTACTTC	CSASLVQTSGRGEQYF
few	TRBJ2-1	.	TRBV2	TGTGCCAGCAGTCCCTACAATGAGCAGTTCTTC	CASSPYNEQFF
few	TRBJ2-7	TRBD1	TRBV20-1	TGCAGTGCACCACTCCGGGACAGATCCTACGAGCAGTACTTC	CSAPLRDRSYEQYF
once	TRBJ2-5	TRBD2	TRBV7-2	TGTGCCAGCAGCTCCGTATTTGGACTAGCGAAAGAGACCCAGTACTTC	CASSSVFGLAKETQYF
.	TRBJ2-2	TRBD2	TRBV20-1	TGCAGTGCAGCGGGAGGCGTCGGGGAGCTGTTTTTT	CSAAGGVGELFF
few	TRBJ2-7	TRBD2	TRBV20-1	TGCAGTGCTAATAGAGCCCGACTAGCGGGAGGGAACGAGCAGTACTTC	CSANRARLAGGNEQYF
.	TRBJ2-3	.	TRBV7-9	TGTGCCAGCAGCTCCGGGGACTTCCCAGGAGATACGCAGTATTTT	CASSSGDFPGDTQYF
.	TRBJ1-6	TRBD1	TRBV20-1	TGCAGTGCAACGCCGGGGACAGGGGGCGACTCACCCCTCCACTTT	CSATPGTGGDSPLHF
once	TRBJ2-2	.	TRBV11-1	TGTGCCAGCAGCTTCGAGTTGCCCGGGGAGCTGTTTTTT	CASSFELPGELFF
.	TRBJ1-6	.	TRBV7-9	TGTGCCAGCAGCTTAGACACGGATAATTCACCCCTCCACTTT	CASSLDTDNSPLHF